This T cell receptor (beta chain) was sequenced in a study of healthy donors' naive CD4 and CD8 T cells. A linear amplification protocol produced the TCR libraries from about 510 ng of total RNA. TCRdb called the reads again in MiXCR, with one record for every CDR3 protein. The table lists roughly 200,000 distinct CDR3 sequences, 65% to 80% of them singletons. Of note for this clonotype: Antigen: not known. Germline is not matched at one junction end, which may reflect a read error.

Overall study results and limits: Bias from naive T cell homeostatic proliferation was not addressed.

The CDR3 totals 15 residues. Germline CDR1 SEHNR, CDR2 FQNEAQ (reference sequence). Naive T cells were sorted: CD4+CD8-CD45RO-CD45RA+ for CD4+, CD8+CD4-CD45RA+CD27bright for CD8+. This TCR came from a pool of human donors in good health; the sample pools cells from several healthy donors. The specimen sequenced was naive CD4+ and CD8+ T cells sorted from blood, pooled from several donors. The rearrangement uses TRBV7-9 and TRBJ2-1; D is tentatively TRBD1 or TRBD2 (5 bases each). This chain's CDR3 is CASSLAGLAYNEQFF. The CDR3 DNA sequence: TGTGCCAGCAGCTTAGCGGGGCTAGCCTACAATGAGCAATTCTTC.